These 32 T cell receptor beta chains were all obtained from the same sample, sequenced in a study of beta chain features in type 1 diabetes. Study-wide findings and caveats: Significant though moderate, a shortening of TCRB CDR3s appeared in all four CD4+ subsets of Type 1 diabetes patients.

Their antigen targets remain unknown. TCRB transcripts that were expressed got sequenced, as all of the isolated RNA had been reverse transcribed. TCRdb's copy holds only in-frame clones and misses some; the assay was immunoSEQ multiplex PCR. This table has roughly 700,000 clones, around an eighth appearing once. The sample was naive CD4+ T cells from blood. All receptors derive from a man between 18 and 35 years old with type 1 diabetes.

V gene TRBV9 combines with J gene TRBJ2-3; maybe TRBD2 (6 bases). V was trimmed by 3 bases and J by 6 bases, leaving 17 bases between them. Germline V gene sequence: CDR1 SGDLS, CDR2 YYNGEE. This CDR3 has 15 amino acids. The CDR3 sequence: CASSGRAGRGDTQYF. The DNA of the CDR3 is TGTGCCAGCAGCGGAAGGGCGGGGCGAGGGGATACGCAGTATTTT.

This clone has only a few counts. This chain connects TRBV5-6 to TRBJ2-1; D remains unclear. CDR1 and CDR2 from the germline V gene are SGHDT and YYEEEE. Trimming pared 0 bases from V and 10 bases from J, leaving 8 bases between. The CDR3 runs to 12 residues. The CDR3 bases are TGTGCCAGCAGCTTGGCGACTTCGGAGCAGTTCTTC. Its protein is CASSLATSEQFF.

The sample holds a few counts of this clone. This chain links TRBV10-3 with TRBJ1-1; the D is unclear. Germline V lookup: CDR1 ENHRY, CDR2 SYGVKD. The ends were cut back, 3 bases at V and 0 bases at J, with 5 bases in the middle. The CDR3 extends over 13 amino acids. This chain's CDR3 is CAISDALNTEAFF. The CDR3 DNA is TGTGCCATCAGTGACGCTTTGAACACTGAAGCTTTCTTT.

This sequence joins TRBV21-1 and TRBJ2-1; the tabulated D call, TRBD1, remains unverified against the DNA. TRBV21-1 is listed as a pseudogene. The CDR3 sequence is 16 residues long. CDR3 nucleotide sequence: TGTGCCAGCAGCAAAGCGCTGGGACACTCCTACAATGAGCAGTTCTTC. It specifies CASSKALGHSYNEQFF.

The chain joins TRBV19 to TRBJ1-5; D is perhaps TRBD1 (6 bases). CDR3 length: 14 amino acids. V lost 4 bases, J lost 5 bases, and 12 bases lay in between. Germline V CDR1 and CDR2: LNHDA, SQIVND (reference sequence). CDR3 region: CASSKGEGDQPQHF. The CDR3 nucleotides are TGTGCCAGTAGTAAGGGGGAAGGGGATCAGCCCCAGCATTTT.

This clone has just a few counts. V gene TRBV29-1 combines with J gene TRBJ1-1, with TRBD1 matching 7 bases. The CDR3 is made up of 13 amino acids. Germline-derived CDR1 and CDR2 are SQVTM and ANQGSEA. V trimming: 3 bases; J trimming: 3 bases; junction bases outside the gene matches: 4. CDR3 coding DNA: TGCAGCGTTGAGGAGGGGGCATACACTGAAGCTTTCTTT. Translation gives CSVEEGAYTEAFF.

In this sample, this clone turned up a few times. This sequence joins TRBV4-1 and TRBJ1-4; D uncertain. The CDR3 contains 14 residues. Per the germline V gene, CDR1 is MGHRA and CDR2 is YSYEKL. V lost 1 base and J lost 8, with 11 bases in between. In DNA form, the CDR3 reads TGCGCCAGCAGCCAAGTTGGGTTTACGGAAAAACTGTTTTTT. It codes for CASSQVGFTEKLFF.

The table lists this clone with a few counts. V gene TRBV19 combines with J gene TRBJ1-4; D gene unclear. Trimming pared 10 bases from V and 8 bases from J, leaving 5 bases between. From germline, CDR1 is LNHDA and CDR2 SQIVND (reference sequence). CDR3 length: 9 amino acids. The CDR3 here is CATEEKLFF. For the CDR3, the DNA is TGTGCCACCGAGGAAAAACTGTTTTTT.

This clone was counted only a few times. This chain links TRBV11-1 with TRBJ1-1; D remains unclear. Between the trimmed V and J ends, which lost 6 bases and 3 bases, there was a span of 23 bases. The CDR3 loop spans 17 amino acids. Germline V gene sequence: CDR1 SGHAT, CDR2 FQDESV (reference sequence). CDR3 coding DNA: TGTGCCAGCAGTCACCCCCCCGGACGTGGCATTCACACTGAAGCTTTCTTT. This gives the protein CASSHPPGRGIHTEAFF.

Worth noting for this clone: Other DNA sequences of this sample code for an identical CDR3. This chain uses TRBV5-6 with TRBJ1-5; no clear D gene. CDR3 length equals 12 residues. Trimming took off 2 bases at V and 7 bases at J, with 7 bases between the two ends. CDR1 is SGHDT and CDR2 is YYEEEE in the germline V gene. The CDR3 sequence is CASSFPGQPQHF. CDR3 nucleotide sequence: TGTGCCAGCAGCTTCCCTGGGCAGCCCCAGCATTTT.

The chain links TRBV7-7 to TRBJ2-1, with TRBD1 matching 11 bases. Germline V gene lookup returns CDR1 SSHAT and CDR2 FNYEAQ (reference sequence). J gave up 8 bases and V 8 bases, and 5 bases lay outside the gene matches. The CDR3 contains 13 residues. For the CDR3, the DNA is TGTGCCAGCGGGACAGGGGGACGCGATGAGCAGTTCTTC. Translated: CASGTGGRDEQFF.

In its sample, this clone was seen a few times. The chain has TRBV4-2 and TRBJ1-1; no reliable D call. The ends were cut back, 6 bases at V and 1 base at J, with 15 bases in the middle. Germline values: CDR1 LGHNA, CDR2 YNFKEQ. The CDR3 totals 15 residues. Here the CDR3 reads CASRPSTLENTEAFF. The CDR3 region has the DNA TGTGCCAGCAGACCCTCAACCCTGGAGAACACTGAAGCTTTCTTT.

The chain links TRBV29-1 to TRBJ1-2; maybe TRBD1 (5 bases). Trimming shortened V by 4 bases and J by 4 bases, and 13 bases separated the two germline ends. CDR3 size: 13 residues. Germline values: CDR1 SQVTM, CDR2 ANQGSEA. CDR3 DNA: TGCAGCGTTGTAGCAGGGCCCAGCTATGGCTACACCTTC. The encoded protein is CSVVAGPSYGYTF.

The chain carries TRBV5-1 and TRBJ2-7; no definite D call. CDR3 length: 14 amino acids. With 1 base removed from V and 2 bases from J, the gap between germline ends came to 10 bases. Germline V CDR1 and CDR2: SGHRS, YFSETQ. The CDR3, as DNA: TGCGCCAGCAGCTTGTTACAGAGCACCTACGAGCAGTACTTC. Translation gives CASSLLQSTYEQYF. Supplemented by reference TRBV5-1 and TRBJ2-7, the full variable domain reads KAGVTQTPRYLIKTRGQQVTLSCSPISGHRSVSWYQQTPGQGLQFLFEYFSETQRNKGNFPGRFSGRQFSNSRSEMNVSTLELGDSALYLCASSLLQSTYEQYFGPGTRLTVT.

This clone was seen a handful of times. The chain is built from TRBV4-2 and TRBJ1-2; the D is unclear. Germline values: CDR1 LGHNA, CDR2 YNFKEQ. The CDR3 length is 14 residues. V lost 1 base to trimming and J lost 5 bases, with 11 bases between them. The CDR3 DNA sequence: TGTGCCAGCAGCCAAGGTGGGGTTGGTTATGGCTACACCTTC. Protein sequence: CASSQGGVGYGYTF.

The chain links TRBV30 to TRBJ1-1; D is unclear. Germline V lookup: CDR1 GTSNPN, CDR2 SVGIG (reference sequence). This CDR3 is 14 amino acids long. Trimming removed 1 base at V and 0 bases at J, with 9 bases between. The CDR3 spells CAWSGPQLNTEAFF. Here the CDR3 DNA reads TGTGCCTGGAGTGGGCCTCAGTTGAACACTGAAGCTTTCTTT.

This chain uses TRBV28 with TRBJ1-2; D remains ambiguous. Germline assignment: CDR1 MDHEN and CDR2 SYDVKM. V shed 3 bases and J shed 2 bases, with 7 bases lying between them. The CDR3 totals 13 residues. The CDR3 nucleotides read TGTGCCAGCAGTTTGGCATCAAACTATGGCTACACCTTC. Its translation is CASSLASNYGYTF.

V gene TRBV30 combines with J gene TRBJ2-2; maybe TRBD2 (6 bases). The CDR3 runs 15 residues. V shed 2 bases and J shed 8 bases, with 18 bases lying between them. The germline gives CDR1 GTSNPN, CDR2 SVGIG (reference sequence). The CDR3 loop reads CAWSRGMPWSGELFF. The CDR3 region has the DNA TGTGCCTGGAGTCGGGGGATGCCATGGTCTGGGGAGCTGTTTTTT.

A few counts support this clone. V gene TRBV14 combines with J gene TRBJ1-2; D is perhaps TRBD1 (6 bases). Deletions cut 5 bases from V and 2 bases from J, with 9 bases between. The CDR3 has 13 amino acids. Germline values: CDR1 SGHDN, CDR2 FVKESK. The chain's CDR3 is CASSYGQNYGYTF. In DNA form, the CDR3 reads TGTGCCAGCAGCTACGGACAGAACTATGGCTACACCTTC.

In this sample, this clone turned up a few times. The V gene is TRBV10-3, the J gene TRBJ2-3, with D maybe TRBD2 (5 bases). Trimming removed 2 bases from V and 3 bases from J, with 12 bases in between. Per germline, CDR1 ENHRY and CDR2 SYGVKD. The CDR3 sequence is 15 residues long. The CDR3 region is CAISEREIGTDTQYF. CDR3 in DNA: TGTGCCATCAGTGAGCGGGAAATCGGGACAGATACGCAGTATTTT.

This clone was seen only a few times. J is TRBJ1-2 and V is TRBV5-6, with no clear D. The CDR3 length is 12 residues. The germline V gene has CDR1 SGHDT and CDR2 YYEEEE. V lost 2 bases to trimming and J lost 4 bases, with 6 bases between them. CDR3 region: CASSLGSYGYTF. The CDR3 DNA is TGTGCCAGCAGCTTAGGCAGCTATGGCTACACCTTC. The full variable domain, in which reference TRBV5-6 and TRBJ1-2 provide the parts outside the CDR3, is DAGVTQSPTHLIKTRGQQVTLRCSPKSGHDTVSWYQQALGQGPQFIFQYYEEEERQRGNFPDRFSGHQFPNYSSELNVNALLLGDSALYLCASSLGSYGYTFGSGTRLTVV.

This chain links TRBV19 with TRBJ1-2; no definite D call. With 6 bases removed from V and 7 bases from J, the gap between germline ends came to 15 bases. The germline V gene encodes CDR1 LNHDA and CDR2 SQIVND (reference sequence). The CDR3 spans 13 residues. CDR3 sequence (DNA): TGTGCCAGTAGCCCCCGGGCCCGGAGTGGCTACACCTTC. Translating it yields CASSPRARSGYTF.

This sequence joins TRBV28 and TRBJ1-2; TRBD1 is a possible D gene (5 bases). Between the trimmed V and J ends, which lost 2 bases and 2 bases, there was a span of 6 bases. From germline, CDR1 is MDHEN and CDR2 SYDVKM. The CDR3 totals 13 residues. CDR3 sequence: CASSLAGNYGYTF. CDR3 nucleotides: TGTGCCAGCAGTTTAGCAGGGAACTATGGCTACACCTTC.

A few counts support this clone. This chain connects TRBV4-1 to TRBJ1-1, with 12 bases fitting TRBD1. CDR1 and CDR2 from the germline V gene are MGHRA and YSYEKL. V dropped 4 bases and J dropped 4; count of bases not matched to a gene: 16. The CDR3 runs 19 residues. This CDR3 reads CASSLSIRDRGRLSTEAFF. DNA of the CDR3: TGCGCCAGCAGCCTAAGTATCCGGGACAGGGGGCGGCTGAGCACTGAAGCTTTCTTT.

The CDR3 DNA reads TGTGCCAGTAGTATCCTCACAGGGGAGGGAAGGGATACGCAGTATTTT. Its translation: CASSILTGEGRDTQYF. The chain links TRBV19 to TRBJ2-3, with D possibly called TRBD1 or TRBD2 (7 bases each). This CDR3 contains 16 residues. V was pared by 3 bases and J by 6 bases, with 19 bases between. CDR1 is LNHDA and CDR2 is SQIVND in the germline V gene (reference sequence).

There are a few counts of this clone. The chain joins TRBV30 to TRBJ2-7; 7 nucleotides agree with TRBD1. The CDR3 loop spans 13 amino acids. From germline, CDR1 is GTSNPN and CDR2 SVGIG (reference sequence). V dropped 1 base and J dropped 3; count of bases not matched to a gene: 3. This CDR3 is CAWSGQGDYEQYF. The CDR3 nucleotides read TGTGCCTGGAGTGGGCAGGGGGACTACGAGCAGTACTTC.

This clone turned up a few times. This chain links TRBV11-3 with TRBJ2-3; D remains ambiguous. The length of the CDR3 is 13 residues. Germline V gives CDR1 SGHNT, CDR2 YENEEA. Trimming pared 0 bases from V and 3 bases from J, leaving 4 bases between. In DNA form, the CDR3 reads TGTGCCAGCAGCTTAGATCAGACAGATACGCAGTATTTT. Translated, it gives CASSLDQTDTQYF.

This clone was observed a few times. CDR3 region: CASSLVRDEQYF. CDR3 DNA: TGTGCCAGCTCACTGGTTCGAGACGAGCAGTACTTC. The V call is TRBV18, the J call TRBJ2-7; no firm D call. The V and J ends lost 4 bases and 5 bases respectively, with 9 bases between them. CDR3 size: 12 residues. In germline, CDR1 is KGHSH, CDR2 LQKENI.

The V and J genes are TRBV7-9 and TRBJ2-7; the match to TRBD2 covers 8 bases. The junction had 6 bases not matched to a gene; V was cut back by 5 bases and J by 3 bases. Germline CDR1 reads SEHNR; CDR2 reads FQNEAQ (reference sequence). The length of the CDR3 is 14 residues. The CDR3 loop is CASSTGTRHYEQYF. CDR3 in DNA: TGTGCCAGCAGCACTGGGACTAGACACTACGAGCAGTACTTC.

This clone was seen a handful of times. Distinct nucleotide sequences in the sample also encode this CDR3. The J gene is TRBJ2-7, the V gene TRBV5-1; D call uncertain. The CDR3 sequence is 11 residues long. Germline V gene data show CDR1 as SGHRS and CDR2 as YFSETQ. V was pared by 5 bases and J by 2 bases, with 5 bases between. Written as DNA, the CDR3 is TGCGCCAGCAGGGGAACCTACGAGCAGTACTTC. Encoded protein: CASRGTYEQYF.

The chain has TRBV6-6 and TRBJ2-7, with D unresolved. CDR3 length: 14 amino acids. CDR1 MNHNY and CDR2 SVGAGI come from the germline V gene (reference sequence). V was cut by 2 bases and J by 3 bases, with 11 bases left in between. The chain's CDR3 is CASSYPGRNYEQYF. CDR3 nucleotide sequence: TGTGCCAGCAGTTACCCTGGACGGAACTACGAGCAGTACTTC.

The chain combines TRBV25-1 with TRBJ2-2, with D maybe TRBD1 (5 bases). CDR1 MGHDK and CDR2 SYGVNS come from the germline V gene. V shed 3 bases and J shed 4 bases, with 21 bases lying between them. This CDR3 spans 18 amino acids. CDR3 sequence reads: CASSESPKTALGTGELFF. As DNA, the CDR3 is TGTGCCAGCAGTGAGTCCCCCAAGACAGCATTAGGCACCGGGGAGCTGTTTTTT. Full variable domain (outside the CDR3, taken from reference TRBV25-1 and TRBJ2-2): EADIYQTPRYLVIGTGKKITLECSQTMGHDKMYWYQQDPGMELHLIHYSYGVNSTEKGDLSSESTVSRIRTEHFPLTLESARPSHTSQYLCASSESPKTALGTGELFFGEGSRLTVL.